This T cell receptor (beta chain) was documented in a study of T cell responses to AZD1222 COVID-19 vaccine. Regarding the study as a whole: Spike-spanning, vaccine-associated CD4 TCRs were dominant at 160-218 and 743-854. There were repertoire samples only from the period after the peak T cell response.

Germline CDR1 reads LGHNA; CDR2 reads YSLEER. V lost 4 bases to trimming and J lost 7 bases, with 11 bases between them. This CDR3 comprises 13 residues. Some clones are missing from TCRdb's copy, which holds only in-frame ones; the method was immunoSEQ multiplex PCR. The sample comprises about 30,000 clones, 93% of which are singletons, and over 8% rests with the top ten. On this clone itself: Its antigen remains unidentified.

The specimen was peripheral blood, collected on day 0 of AZD1222 vaccination. The sequence was collected from an adult in good health. This sequence joins TRBV4-3 and TRBJ2-4; D is possibly TRBD2 (5 bases). CDR3 nucleotides: TGCGCCAGCAGCCGCCGGGAAGGGAACATTCAGTACTTC. As protein: CASSRREGNIQYF.